One sample yielded the 29 T cell receptor beta chains listed below, sequenced in a study of blood T cell repertoires in COVID-19. Method: immunoSEQ multiplex PCR; TCRdb's copy keeps in-frame clones and lacks some. Among about 180,000 clones, more than 65% were seen once, and the ten largest hold 15% to 20%. The sequenced sample was PBMCs or T cells enriched from blood (not recorded which). The receptors here all came from a man in his sixties who had recovered from COVID-19.

The V and J genes are TRBV5-1 and TRBJ2-5; 15 bases map to TRBD2. CDR3 size: 16 residues. Germline V CDR1 and CDR2: SGHRS, YFSETQ. The ends lost 4 bases at V and 5 bases at J; junction bases unmatched: 6. The CDR3 reads CASSTGLAGGGETQYF. The DNA of the CDR3 is TGCGCCAGCAGCACGGGACTAGCGGGGGGAGGCGAGACCCAGTACTTC.

This clone showed up just a few times. The chain couples TRBV5-1 to TRBJ2-3; 7 nucleotides match TRBD1. The CDR3 loop spans 15 amino acids. CDR1 is SGHRS, CDR2 YFSETQ, per germline. V was clipped by 0 bases and J by 4 bases; unmatched bases: 5. The CDR3 nucleotides read TGCGCCAGCAGCTTGGGGACAGGAAGACCAGATACGCAGTATTTT. Encoded protein: CASSLGTGRPDTQYF. Complete variable domain (other parts from reference TRBV5-1 and TRBJ2-3): KAGVTQTPRYLIKTRGQQVTLSCSPISGHRSVSWYQQTPGQGLQFLFEYFSETQRNKGNFPGRFSGRQFSNSRSEMNVSTLELGDSALYLCASSLGTGRPDTQYFGPGTRLTVL.

Turning to this clone: A read error may account for a junction end that differs from germline. The sample contains more than one DNA sequence encoding this CDR3. V and J are TRBV28 and TRBJ2-7, with TRBD2 matching 14 bases. This CDR3 spans 16 amino acids. CDR1 is MDHEN, CDR2 SYDVKM, per germline. CDR3 sequence (DNA): TGTGCTAGCAGCCGCAGACTAGCGGGAGGGGAGTACGAGCAGTACTTC. Amino acid sequence: CASSRRLAGGEYEQYF.

The rearrangement links TRBV12-3 or TRBV12-4 to TRBJ1-4; D not resolved. V lost 1 base and J 11 bases, leaving 5 bases between the germline ends. The CDR3 extends over 11 amino acids. The CDR3 DNA is TGTGCCAGCAGTTTAGGAGCCAAACTGTTTTTT. This codes for CASSLGAKLFF.

The V call is TRBV28, the J call TRBJ1-3; D not resolved. Trimming pared 4 bases from V and 0 bases from J, leaving 13 bases between. The V gene's germline CDR1 is MDHEN and CDR2 SYDVKM. The CDR3 sequence is 16 residues long. The CDR3, as DNA: TGTGCCAGCAGTTCCCCCCCGAGTAGCTCTGGAAACACCATATATTTT. Translated: CASSSPPSSSGNTIYF. The full variable domain, with the rest looked up from reference TRBV28 and TRBJ1-3, is DVKVTQSSRYLVKRTGEKVFLECVQDMDHENMFWYRQDPGLGLRLIYFSYDVKMKEKGDIPEGYSVSREKKERFSLILESASTNQTSMYLCASSSPPSSSGNTIYFGEGSWLTVV.

The chain recombines TRBV6-2 or TRBV6-3 with TRBJ2-1; possible D gene TRBD2, 5 bases. This CDR3 spans 14 amino acids. V lost 4 bases to trimming and J lost 4 bases, with 11 bases between them. CDR1 and CDR2 (germline): MNHEY, SVGEGT. The CDR3 is CASSFGLAYNEQFF. The CDR3, as DNA: TGTGCCAGCAGTTTCGGACTTGCATACAATGAGCAGTTCTTC.

This clone showed up just a few times. The gene calls are TRBV28 and TRBJ2-2, with D perhaps matching TRBD2 (7 bases). The CDR3 sequence is 16 residues long. Germline CDR1 MDHEN, CDR2 SYDVKM. The germline V and J ends were trimmed by 8 bases and 4 bases, with 20 bases remaining between them. The CDR3 DNA reads TGTGCCAGCGGGGGCGAATCGGGGGGAAGCACCGGGGAGCTGTTTTTT. Its translation is CASGGESGGSTGELFF. The entire variable domain, with the rest obtained from reference TRBV28 and TRBJ2-2, is as follows: DVKVTQSSRYLVKRTGEKVFLECVQDMDHENMFWYRQDPGLGLRLIYFSYDVKMKEKGDIPEGYSVSREKKERFSLILESASTNQTSMYLCASGGESGGSTGELFFGEGSRLTVL.

The chain links TRBV27 to TRBJ1-4; D gene uncertain. The CDR3 contains 15 residues. The germline V gene encodes CDR1 MNHEY and CDR2 SMNVEV (reference sequence). Trimming left V 7 bases short and J 0 bases short, with 12 bases between. The CDR3: CASKKAGTTNEKLFF. Written as DNA, the CDR3 is TGTGCCAGCAAGAAGGCGGGGACAACTAATGAAAAACTGTTTTTT.

The table lists this clone with a count of one. The rearrangement uses TRBV24-1 and TRBJ2-1; tentative D call: TRBD1 (8 bases). CDR3 length: 13 residues. In germline, CDR1 is KGHDR, CDR2 SFDVKD. The V end lost 12 bases, the J end lost 5 bases, and 16 bases lay between the germline ends. CDR3 region: CAAGQGLNNEQFF. DNA for the CDR3: TGTGCCGCAGGACAGGGACTAAACAATGAGCAGTTCTTC.

This sequence joins TRBV30 and TRBJ2-2; D possibly corresponds to TRBD1 (6 bases). With 3 bases removed from V and 4 bases from J, the gap between germline ends came to 21 bases. The CDR3 runs to 17 residues. Germline CDR1 GTSNPN, CDR2 SVGIG (reference sequence). The CDR3 loop reads CAWRGGQGLFRTGELFF. The CDR3 DNA sequence: TGTGCCTGGAGAGGCGGCCAGGGGCTGTTTCGCACCGGGGAGCTGTTTTTT.

The rearrangement links TRBV28 to TRBJ2-7; 12 nucleotides line up with TRBD2. The CDR3 spans 16 residues. Germline CDR1 and CDR2: MDHEN and SYDVKM. V was pared by 8 bases and J by 3 bases, with 11 bases of the junction left unmatched. CDR3 residues: CASQPGLAGGIYEQYF. The CDR3 DNA follows: TGTGCCAGCCAACCGGGACTAGCGGGTGGGATCTACGAGCAGTACTTC.

V and J are TRBV5-4 and TRBJ1-4, with TRBD1 as a possible D gene (6 bases). V was shortened by 4 bases and J by 3 bases, with 13 bases between the two germline ends. The CDR3 is 15 residues long. CDR1 is SGHNT, CDR2 YYREEE, per germline (reference sequence). CDR3 bases: TGTGCCAGCAGCCCTTCCGGACAGCCTAATGAAAAACTGTTTTTT. This codes for CASSPSGQPNEKLFF.

J is TRBJ2-2 and V is TRBV7-3; 8 nucleotides agree with TRBD2. CDR3 length: 19 amino acids. After removal of 7 bases from V and 2 bases from J, the junction contained 18 bases not matched to a gene. The germline CDR1 and CDR2 sequences are SGHTA and FQGTGA. The CDR3 nucleotides are TGTGCCAGCACCGAGCGGGTAGTTTCGGGACTAGTTAACACCGGGGAGCTGTTTTTT. Amino acid sequence: CASTERVVSGLVNTGELFF.

This chain uses TRBV27 with TRBJ2-5; 8 nucleotides line up with TRBD1. Germline V gene sequence: CDR1 MNHEY, CDR2 SMNVEV (reference sequence). The length of the CDR3 is 15 residues. After removal of 5 bases from V and 5 bases from J, the junction contained 10 bases not matched to a gene. Here the CDR3 reads CASSPRTGTGETQYF. The CDR3 DNA reads as TGTGCCAGCAGTCCCCGGACAGGGACTGGGGAGACCCAGTACTTC.

The chain recombines TRBV7-9 with TRBJ2-7; no clear D gene. This CDR3 has 12 amino acids. From germline, CDR1 is SEHNR and CDR2 FQNEAQ (reference sequence). Trimming took 5 bases from V and 5 from J, leaving 10 bases between them. The DNA of the CDR3 is TGTGCCAGCAGCCTAAACTTCGACGAGCAGTACTTC. Translated: CASSLNFDEQYF.

The count of this clone is one. V and J are TRBV7-3 and TRBJ1-2, with D tentatively TRBD1 (5 bases). The germline V and J ends were trimmed by 7 bases and 2 bases, with 8 bases remaining between them. The length of the CDR3 is 12 residues. CDR1 is SGHTA, CDR2 FQGTGA, per germline. The CDR3 loop is CASTGGNYGYTF. The DNA of the CDR3 is TGTGCCAGCACGGGGGGGAACTATGGCTACACCTTC.

This chain joins TRBV28 and TRBJ2-1; the match to TRBD2 covers 9 bases. CDR1 MDHEN and CDR2 SYDVKM come from the germline V gene. This CDR3 is 15 amino acids long. Trimming removed 4 bases from V and 7 bases from J; junction bases left unmatched: 8. CDR3 region: CASSWGGLAKNEQFF. In DNA form, the CDR3 reads TGTGCCAGCAGTTGGGGGGGACTAGCAAAGAATGAGCAGTTCTTC.

The rearrangement links TRBV18 to TRBJ1-3; tentatively, D is TRBD1 (6 bases). The CDR3 spans 15 residues. Germline lookup yields CDR1 KGHSH and CDR2 LQKENI. V lost 3 bases to trimming and J lost 1 base, with 10 bases between them. CDR3 sequence reads: CASSPTGLSGNTIYF. CDR3 nucleotides: TGTGCCAGCTCACCTACAGGGTTGTCTGGAAACACCATATATTTT.

J is TRBJ1-1 and V is TRBV6-5, with 8 bases aligning to TRBD1. Unmatched junction bases numbered 12, after V lost 7 bases and J lost 5 bases. The CDR3 covers 15 residues. CDR1 is MNHEY, CDR2 SVGAGI, per germline. The CDR3 region is CASNNYGQGSTEAFF. The CDR3 region has the DNA TGTGCCAGCAACAACTACGGACAGGGAAGTACTGAAGCTTTCTTT.

This clone was detected a few times. The chain recombines TRBV7-9 with TRBJ2-7; 9 bases fit TRBD1. The trim removed 0 bases at V and 6 bases at J, leaving 3 bases unmatched. The CDR3 loop spans 14 amino acids. CDR1 SEHNR and CDR2 FQNEAQ come from the germline V gene (reference sequence). CDR3 sequence (DNA): TGTGCCAGCAGCTTAGCGGGACAGGGTGGCGAGCAGTACTTC. Its translation is CASSLAGQGGEQYF.

Points on this clone: Relative to the germline gene, one junction end is altered; a read error may explain this. This chain links TRBV7-9 with TRBJ2-7; 7 positions agree with TRBD1. Germline V gives CDR1 SEHNR, CDR2 FQNEAQ (reference sequence). The CDR3 runs 11 residues. The CDR3 DNA reads as TGTGCCAGCAACCGCCGGGACAGCAAGACCTTC. This sequence encodes CASNRRDSKTF.

The V call is TRBV7-3, the J call TRBJ2-1, with 7 bases lining up with TRBD1. The length of the CDR3 is 12 residues. V was pared by 4 bases and J by 13 bases, with 7 bases of the junction left unmatched. Germline V CDR1 and CDR2: SGHTA, FQGTGA. CDR3 protein: CASSSIGQEQFF. The CDR3 bases are TGTGCCAGCAGCTCCATCGGACAGGAACAGTTCTTC.

The genes are TRBV19 and TRBJ2-5; 7 bases agree with TRBD1. This CDR3 spans 13 amino acids. V shed 4 bases and J 5 bases; nucleotides not matched to a gene: 4. CDR1 is LNHDA and CDR2 is SQIVND in the germline V gene (reference sequence). DNA for the CDR3: TGTGCCAGTAGTAGACAGGGTATCGAGACCCAGTACTTC. Its protein product is CASSRQGIETQYF.

As to this clone: In the same sample, other DNA sequences code for this CDR3. This chain joins TRBV6-5 and TRBJ1-1; the D is unclear. Trimming removed 0 bases at V and 1 base at J, with 6 bases between. The CDR3 has 14 amino acids. CDR1 and CDR2 (germline): MNHEY, SVGAGI. The CDR3 DNA reads as TGTGCCAGCAGTTACTCCCCAGGGAACACTGAAGCTTTCTTT. It is translated as CASSYSPGNTEAFF.

The CDR3 protein is CASSARTGSSGANVLTF. CDR3 DNA sequence: TGTGCCAGCAGCGCCCGGACGGGGAGCTCTGGGGCCAACGTCCTGACTTTC. The rearrangement joins TRBV9 to TRBJ2-6; D perhaps matches TRBD2 (5 bases). The V end lost 3 bases, the J end lost 0 bases, and 13 bases lay between the germline ends. CDR1 SGDLS and CDR2 YYNGEE come from the germline V gene. This CDR3 spans 17 amino acids.

The genes are TRBV24-1 and TRBJ2-1; D is possibly TRBD1 (8 bases). V lost 1 base and J lost 10, with 25 bases in between. Per the germline V gene, CDR1 is KGHDR and CDR2 is SFDVKD. CDR3 length: 18 residues. CDR3 in amino acids: CATSDFPTDRGGRGEQFF. CDR3 in DNA: TGTGCCACCAGTGATTTTCCCACCGACAGGGGAGGGCGGGGGGAGCAGTTCTTC.

The chain links TRBV14 to TRBJ2-1, with D uncertain. Trimming left V 1 base short and J 5 bases short, with 9 bases between. CDR1 is SGHDN and CDR2 is FVKESK in the germline V gene. The CDR3 is 14 amino acids. For the CDR3, the DNA is TGTGCCAGCAGCCAAGGATGGGCACACAATGAGCAGTTCTTC. Translating gives CASSQGWAHNEQFF.

This sequence joins TRBV28 and TRBJ1-5; 8 nucleotides agree with TRBD1. The CDR3 has 14 residues. Germline loops: CDR1 MDHEN, CDR2 SYDVKM. The trim removed 6 bases at V and 2 bases at J, leaving 3 bases unmatched. CDR3 bases: TGTGCCAGCAGCTCGGGACAGGGCAATCAGCCCCAGCATTTT. Translation: CASSSGQGNQPQHF.

This chain links TRBV9 with TRBJ2-2, with 7 nucleotides matching TRBD1. CDR1 and CDR2 (germline): SGDLS, YYNGEE. The V gene end was trimmed by 7 bases and the J gene end by 3 bases; junction bases not matched to a gene: 12. The CDR3 spans 16 residues. Here the CDR3 DNA reads TGTGCCAGCGGGGCCGGCAGGCAGGGGGACACCGGGGAGCTGTTTTTT. Protein product: CASGAGRQGDTGELFF.